Only one count was recorded for the clone carrying this TCR beta chain. Original data processing: By means of reference gene primer amplification, nucleated cell counts were estimated. Assay: immunoSEQ multiplex PCR; the TCRdb copy retains only in-frame clones and omits some. V, J and clone size are those of that table, while D and trimming were read from the DNA. The data contain roughly 230,000 clones, around 83% of them singletons. These data are taken from a study of blood T cell repertoires in COVID-19. In the study overall: COVID-19 samples from acute and convalescent phases originated in the United States, Italy and Spain.

The study recruited people aged roughly 18 to 100 years across about 25 US areas. Input material: PBMCs or T cells enriched from blood (not recorded which). This receptor was identified in a woman aged 50 to 60 who had been exposed to COVID-19.

The CDR3 sequence is CASSLILAGGSTYNEQFF. In nucleotides, the CDR3 is TGTGCCAGCAGCTTAATCCTAGCGGGGGGGAGTACGTACAATGAGCAGTTCTTC. This chain uses TRBV7-9 with TRBJ2-1; 12 nucleotides match TRBD2. The CDR3 sequence is 18 residues long. The V gene's germline CDR1 is SEHNR and CDR2 FQNEAQ (reference sequence). The junction had 9 bases not matched to a gene; V was cut back by 2 bases and J by 4 bases. The complete variable domain, with remaining parts taken from reference TRBV7-9 and TRBJ2-1, reads DTGVSQNPRHKITKRGQNVTFRCDPISEHNRLYWYRQTLGQGPEFLTYFQNEAQLEKSRLLSDRFSAERPKGSFSTLEIQRTEQGDSAMYLCASSLILAGGSTYNEQFFGPGTRLTVL.